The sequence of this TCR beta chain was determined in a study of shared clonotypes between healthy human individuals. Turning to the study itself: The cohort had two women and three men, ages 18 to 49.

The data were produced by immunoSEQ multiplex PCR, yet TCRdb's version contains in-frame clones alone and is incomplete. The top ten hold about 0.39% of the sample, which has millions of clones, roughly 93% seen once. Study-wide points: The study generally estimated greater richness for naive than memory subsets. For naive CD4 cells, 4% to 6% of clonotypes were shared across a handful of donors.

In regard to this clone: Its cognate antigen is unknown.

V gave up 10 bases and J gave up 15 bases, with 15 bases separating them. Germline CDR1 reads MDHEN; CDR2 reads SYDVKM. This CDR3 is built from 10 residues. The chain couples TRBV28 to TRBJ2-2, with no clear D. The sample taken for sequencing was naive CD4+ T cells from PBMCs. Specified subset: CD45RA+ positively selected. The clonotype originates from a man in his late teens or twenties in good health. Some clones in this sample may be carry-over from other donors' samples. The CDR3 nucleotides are TGTGCCATTGGCCCCGAAAGGTTGTTTTTT. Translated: CAIGPERLFF.